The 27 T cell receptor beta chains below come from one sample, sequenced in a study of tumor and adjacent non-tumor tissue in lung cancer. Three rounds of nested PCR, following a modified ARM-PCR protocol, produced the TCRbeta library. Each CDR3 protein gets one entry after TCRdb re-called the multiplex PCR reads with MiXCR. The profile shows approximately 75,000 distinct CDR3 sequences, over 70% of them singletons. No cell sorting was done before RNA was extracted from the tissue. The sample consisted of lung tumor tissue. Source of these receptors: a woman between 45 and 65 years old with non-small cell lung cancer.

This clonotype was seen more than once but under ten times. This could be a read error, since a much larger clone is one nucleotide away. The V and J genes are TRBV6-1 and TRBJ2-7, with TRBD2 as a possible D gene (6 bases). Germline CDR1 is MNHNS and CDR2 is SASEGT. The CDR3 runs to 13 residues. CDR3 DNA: TGTGTCAGCAGTGGAGGGGACTTCTACGAGCAGTACTTC. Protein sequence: CVSSGGDFYEQYF.

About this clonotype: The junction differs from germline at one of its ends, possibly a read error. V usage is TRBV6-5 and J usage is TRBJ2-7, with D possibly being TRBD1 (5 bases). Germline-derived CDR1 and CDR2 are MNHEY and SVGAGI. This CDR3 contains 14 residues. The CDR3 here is CASTPRQRSYEQYF. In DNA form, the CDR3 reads TGTGCCAGCACTCCCAGACAGAGAAGTTACGAGCAGTATTTC.

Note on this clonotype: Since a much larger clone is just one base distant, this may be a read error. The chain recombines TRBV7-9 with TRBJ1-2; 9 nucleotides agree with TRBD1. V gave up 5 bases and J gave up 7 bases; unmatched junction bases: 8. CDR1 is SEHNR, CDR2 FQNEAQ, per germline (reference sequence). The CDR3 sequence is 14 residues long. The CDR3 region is CASSEGDRVIGYTF. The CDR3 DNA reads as TGTGCCAGCAGCGAGGGGGACAGGGTAATTGGCTACACCTTC.

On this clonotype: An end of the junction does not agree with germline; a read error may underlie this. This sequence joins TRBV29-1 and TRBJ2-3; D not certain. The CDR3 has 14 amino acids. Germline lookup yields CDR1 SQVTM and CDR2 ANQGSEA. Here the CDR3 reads CNVDVGLGTDTQYF. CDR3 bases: TGCAACGTTGACGTAGGATTGGGCACAGATACGCAGTATTTT.

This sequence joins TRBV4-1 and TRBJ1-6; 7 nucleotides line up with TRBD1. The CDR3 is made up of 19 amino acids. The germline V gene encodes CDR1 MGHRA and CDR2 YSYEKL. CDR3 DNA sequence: TGCACCAACAGCCACAGAAAACCGGGACAGAGCTCCTATAATTCACCCCTCCACTTT. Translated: CTNSHRKPGQSSYNSPLHF.

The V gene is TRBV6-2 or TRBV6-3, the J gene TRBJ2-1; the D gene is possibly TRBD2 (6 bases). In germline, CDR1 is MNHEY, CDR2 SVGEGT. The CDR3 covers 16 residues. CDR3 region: CANRRGGVTSYNEQFF. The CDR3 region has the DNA TGTGCTAACAGGCGGGGCGGGGTGACGTCCTACAATGAGCAGTTCTTC.

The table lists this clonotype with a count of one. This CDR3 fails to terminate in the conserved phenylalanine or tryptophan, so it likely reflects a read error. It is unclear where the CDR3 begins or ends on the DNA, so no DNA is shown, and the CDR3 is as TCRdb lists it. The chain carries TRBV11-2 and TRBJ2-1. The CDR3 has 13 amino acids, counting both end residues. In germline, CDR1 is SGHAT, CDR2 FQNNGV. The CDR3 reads CARSSTVYNEHFL.

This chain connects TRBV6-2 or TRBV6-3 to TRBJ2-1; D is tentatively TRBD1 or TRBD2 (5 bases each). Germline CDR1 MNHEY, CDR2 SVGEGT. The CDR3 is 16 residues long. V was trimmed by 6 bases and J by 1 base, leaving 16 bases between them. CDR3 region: CASRRGEVTSYNEQFF. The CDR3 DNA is TGTGCCAGCAGACGGGGCGAGGTGACGTCCTACAATGAGCAGTTCTTC.

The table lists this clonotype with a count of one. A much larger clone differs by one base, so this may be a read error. CDR3 loop: CASSGLTVDIYGYTF. The CDR3 DNA follows: TGCGCCAGCAGTGGGCTGACGGTAGATATCTATGGCTACACCTTC. The gene calls are TRBV5-1 and TRBJ1-2; D unclear. Germline CDR1 and CDR2: SGHRS and YFSETQ. Trimming removed 5 bases at V and 4 bases at J, with 18 bases between. The CDR3 is 15 amino acids.

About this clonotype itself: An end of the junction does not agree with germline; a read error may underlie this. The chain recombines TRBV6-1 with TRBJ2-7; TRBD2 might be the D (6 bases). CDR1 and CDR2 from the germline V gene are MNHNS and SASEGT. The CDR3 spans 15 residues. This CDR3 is CASEDGTSWNYEQYF. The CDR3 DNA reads TGTGCTAGCGAAGATGGAACTAGCTGGAACTACGAGCAATACTTC.

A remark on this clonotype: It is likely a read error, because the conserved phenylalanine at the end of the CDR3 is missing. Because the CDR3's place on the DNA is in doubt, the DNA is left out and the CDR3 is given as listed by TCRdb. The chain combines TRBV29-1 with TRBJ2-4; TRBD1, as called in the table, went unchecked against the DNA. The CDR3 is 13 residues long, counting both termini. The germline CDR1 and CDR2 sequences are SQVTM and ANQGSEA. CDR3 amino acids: CSVFKPGVGIQYP.

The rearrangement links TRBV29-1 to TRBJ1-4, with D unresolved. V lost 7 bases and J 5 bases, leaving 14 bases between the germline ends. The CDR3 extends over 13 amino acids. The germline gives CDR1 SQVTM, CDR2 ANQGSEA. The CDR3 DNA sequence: TGCAGCGCCACTACTGCAATAAATGAAAAACTGTTTTTT. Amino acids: CSATTAINEKLFF.

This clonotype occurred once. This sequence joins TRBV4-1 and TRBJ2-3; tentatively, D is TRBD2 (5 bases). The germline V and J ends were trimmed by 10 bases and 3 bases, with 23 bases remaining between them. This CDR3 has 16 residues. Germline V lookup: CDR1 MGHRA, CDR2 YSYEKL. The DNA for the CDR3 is TGCGCCAATACCCTACGATGGGGTGAGGGAACAGATACGCAGTATTTT. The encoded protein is CANTLRWGEGTDTQYF.

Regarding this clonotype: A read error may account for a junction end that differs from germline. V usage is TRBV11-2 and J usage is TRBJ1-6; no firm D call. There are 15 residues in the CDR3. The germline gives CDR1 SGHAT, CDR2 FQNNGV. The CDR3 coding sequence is TGTGTCAGCAGCTTAGAAACAGATTATAATTCACCCCTTCACTTT. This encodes CVSSLETDYNSPLHF.

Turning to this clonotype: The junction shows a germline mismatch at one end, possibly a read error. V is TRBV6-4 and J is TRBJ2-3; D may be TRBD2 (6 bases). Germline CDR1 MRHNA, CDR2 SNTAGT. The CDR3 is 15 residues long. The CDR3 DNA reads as TGTGCCAGCAGTGAAGATAACGGGAGCACAGATACCCAGTATTTT. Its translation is CASSEDNGSTDTQYF.

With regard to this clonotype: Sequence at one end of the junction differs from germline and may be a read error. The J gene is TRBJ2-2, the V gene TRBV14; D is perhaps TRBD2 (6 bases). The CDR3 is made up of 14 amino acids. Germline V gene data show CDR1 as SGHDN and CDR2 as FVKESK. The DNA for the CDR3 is TGTGCCAGCAGCCAAGTGCTTCAGACCCGGGAGCTGTATTTT. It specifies CASSQVLQTRELYF.

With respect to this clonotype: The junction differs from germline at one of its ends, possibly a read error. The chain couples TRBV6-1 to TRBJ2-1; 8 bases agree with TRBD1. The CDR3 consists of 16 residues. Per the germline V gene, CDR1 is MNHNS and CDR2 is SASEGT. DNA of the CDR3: TGTGCCGGCAGTGAAGTTACCGGGACAGGAGGAAGTGAGCAGTTCTTC. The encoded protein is CAGSEVTGTGGSEQFF.

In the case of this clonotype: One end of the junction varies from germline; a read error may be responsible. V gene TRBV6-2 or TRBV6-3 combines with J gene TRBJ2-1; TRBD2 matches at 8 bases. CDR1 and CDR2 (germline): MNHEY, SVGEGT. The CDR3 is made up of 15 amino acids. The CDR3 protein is CASNPGLAGVNEQLF. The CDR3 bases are TGTGCCAGCAACCCCGGACTAGCAGGTGTAAATGAGCAGTTGTTC.

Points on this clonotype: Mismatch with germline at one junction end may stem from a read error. The CDR3 bases are TGTGCCAGCAGCTGGAGAAGCGGGATGATGGAAGAGATCCAGTATTTC. Translating it yields CASSWRSGMMEEIQYF. The chain recombines TRBV11-2 with TRBJ2-5, with 7 bases identical to TRBD2. Germline V gene data show CDR1 as SGHAT and CDR2 as FQNNGV. This CDR3 is built from 16 residues. Filled out from reference TRBV11-2 and TRBJ2-5, the complete variable domain reads EAGVAQSPRYKIIEKRQSVAFWCNPISGHATLYWYQQILGQGPKLLIQFQNNGVVDDSQLPKDRFSAERLKGVDSTLKIQPAKLEDSAVYLCASSWRSGMMEEIQYFGPGTRLLVL.

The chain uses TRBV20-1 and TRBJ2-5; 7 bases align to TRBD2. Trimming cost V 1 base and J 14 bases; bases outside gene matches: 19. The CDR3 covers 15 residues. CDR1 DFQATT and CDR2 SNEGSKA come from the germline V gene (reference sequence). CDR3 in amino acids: CSARAGGSSQEIQYF. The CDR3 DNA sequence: TGCAGTGCTAGAGCCGGCGGGAGTAGCCAAGAGATCCAATACTTC.

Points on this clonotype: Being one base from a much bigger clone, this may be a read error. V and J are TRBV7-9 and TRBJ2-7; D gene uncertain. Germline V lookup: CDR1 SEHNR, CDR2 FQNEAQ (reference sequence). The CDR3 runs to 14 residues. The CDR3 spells CDSSLVPNDYEQYF. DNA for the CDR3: TGTGACAGCAGCTTAGTACCTAATGACTACGAGCAGTACTTC.

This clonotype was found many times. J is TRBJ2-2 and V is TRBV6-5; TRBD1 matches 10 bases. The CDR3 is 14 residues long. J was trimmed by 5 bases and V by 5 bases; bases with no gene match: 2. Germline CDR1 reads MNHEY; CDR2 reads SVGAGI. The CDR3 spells CASSGTGETGELFF. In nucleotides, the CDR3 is TGTGCCAGCAGTGGGACAGGGGAAACCGGGGAGCTGTTTTTT.

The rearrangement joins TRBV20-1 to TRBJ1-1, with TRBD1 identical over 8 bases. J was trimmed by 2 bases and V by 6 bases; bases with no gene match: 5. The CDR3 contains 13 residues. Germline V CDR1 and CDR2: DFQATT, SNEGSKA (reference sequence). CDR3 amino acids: CSARTGINTEAFF. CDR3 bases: TGCAGTGCCCGGACAGGGATTAACACTGAAGCTTTCTTT.

The CDR3: CASSSGDRLGDYTF. The CDR3 coding sequence is TGCGCCAGCAGTAGCGGAGACAGGTTAGGTGACTACACCTTC. The chain is built from TRBV5-1 and TRBJ1-2, with D perhaps matching TRBD1 (6 bases). This CDR3 has 14 residues. Trimming left V 5 bases short and J 10 bases short, with 21 bases between. Germline V gene sequence: CDR1 SGHRS, CDR2 YFSETQ.

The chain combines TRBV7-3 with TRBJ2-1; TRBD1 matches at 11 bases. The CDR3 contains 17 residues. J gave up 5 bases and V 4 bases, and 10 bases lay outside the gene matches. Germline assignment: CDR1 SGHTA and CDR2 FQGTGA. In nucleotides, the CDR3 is TGTGCCAGCAGCTCGCCCCCCGGGACAGGGGGTGACAATGAGCAGTTCTTC. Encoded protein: CASSSPPGTGGDNEQFF. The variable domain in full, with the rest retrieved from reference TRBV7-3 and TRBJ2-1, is GAGVSQTPSNKVTEKGKYVELRCDPISGHTALYWYRQSLGQGPEFLIYFQGTGAADDSGLPNDRFFAVRPEGSVSTLKIQRTERGDSAVYLCASSSPPGTGGDNEQFFGPGTRLTVL.

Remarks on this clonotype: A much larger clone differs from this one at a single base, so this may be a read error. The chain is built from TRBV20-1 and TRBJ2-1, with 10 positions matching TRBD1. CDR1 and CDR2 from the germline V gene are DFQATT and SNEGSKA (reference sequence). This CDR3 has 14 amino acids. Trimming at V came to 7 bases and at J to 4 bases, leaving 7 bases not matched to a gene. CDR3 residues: CSVQGGQGYNEQFF. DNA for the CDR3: TGCAGTGTCCAGGGGGGACAGGGGTACAATGAGCAGTTCTTC.

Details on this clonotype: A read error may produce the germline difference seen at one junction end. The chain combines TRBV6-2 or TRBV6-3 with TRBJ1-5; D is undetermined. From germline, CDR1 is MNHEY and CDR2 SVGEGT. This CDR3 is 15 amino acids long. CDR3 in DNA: TGTGCCAACAGTTGCCATTGGCCAGGCAATCAGCCCCAGCATTTT. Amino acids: CANSCHWPGNQPQHF.